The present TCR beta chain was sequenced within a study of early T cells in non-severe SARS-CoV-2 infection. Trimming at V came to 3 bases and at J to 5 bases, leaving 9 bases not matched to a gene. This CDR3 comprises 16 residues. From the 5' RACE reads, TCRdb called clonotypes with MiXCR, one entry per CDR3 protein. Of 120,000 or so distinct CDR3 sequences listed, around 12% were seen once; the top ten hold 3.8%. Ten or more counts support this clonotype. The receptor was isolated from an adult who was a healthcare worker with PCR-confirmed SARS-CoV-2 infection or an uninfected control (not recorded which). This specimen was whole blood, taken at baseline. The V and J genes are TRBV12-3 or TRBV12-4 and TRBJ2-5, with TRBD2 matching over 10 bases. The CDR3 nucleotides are TGTGCCAGCAGTTTTGGGTTAGCGGGGGGACAGGAGACCCAGTACTTC. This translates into CASSFGLAGGQETQYF.